This entry is about one TCR beta chain. Using immunoSEQ multiplex PCR, the repertoire was profiled, and TCRdb retains in-frame clones only, with some absent. Of fewer than 40,000 clones listed, over 80% are singletons. The time point denotes: time of PML onset. This record belongs to a study of multiple sclerosis patients with progressive multifocal leukoencephalopathy. This TCR came from a woman between 40 and 55 years old with progressive multifocal leukoencephalopathy. Sequenced here: PBMCs, sampled from a patient treated with natalizumab.

CDR3 protein: CASSIAGGRNIQYF. Written as DNA, the CDR3 is TGTGCCAGCAGTATCGCTGGGGGCCGGAACATTCAGTACTTC. V gene TRBV7-2 combines with J gene TRBJ2-4; a weak D match, TRBD1 (6 bases). CDR1 and CDR2 from the germline V gene are SGHTA and FQGNSA. The V end was cut by 6 bases, the J end by 7 bases, with 16 bases between. CDR3 length: 14 residues. Supplemented by reference TRBV7-2 and TRBJ2-4, the full variable domain reads GAGVSQSPSNKVTEKGKDVELRCDPISGHTALYWYRQSLGQGLEFLIYFQGNSAPDKSGLPSDRFSAERTGGSVSTLTIQRTQQEDSAVYLCASSIAGGRNIQYFGAGTRLSVL.